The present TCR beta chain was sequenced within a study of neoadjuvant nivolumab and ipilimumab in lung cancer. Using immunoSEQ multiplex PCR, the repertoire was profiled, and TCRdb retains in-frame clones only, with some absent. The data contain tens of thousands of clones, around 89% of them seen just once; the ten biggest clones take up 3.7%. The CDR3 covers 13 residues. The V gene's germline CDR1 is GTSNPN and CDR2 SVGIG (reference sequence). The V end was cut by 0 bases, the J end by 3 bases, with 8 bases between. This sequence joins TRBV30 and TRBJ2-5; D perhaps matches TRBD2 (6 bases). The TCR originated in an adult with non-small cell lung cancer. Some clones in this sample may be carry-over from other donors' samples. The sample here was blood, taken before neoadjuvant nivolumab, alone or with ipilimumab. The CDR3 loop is CAWSVGGEETQYF. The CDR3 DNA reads TGTGCCTGGAGTGTGGGCGGGGAAGAGACCCAGTACTTC. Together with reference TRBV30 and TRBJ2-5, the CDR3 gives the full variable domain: SQTIHQWPATLVQPVGSPLSLECTVEGTSNPNLYWYRQAAGRGLQLLFYSVGIGQISSEVPQNLSASRPQDRQFILSSKKLLLSDSGFYLCAWSVGGEETQYFGPGTRLLVL.